Listed here are 6 T cell receptor beta chains from one sample, sequenced in a study of T-cell memory formation after mild COVID-19. One entry per CDR3 protein, called by TCRdb with MiXCR from the 5' RACE reads. Altogether roughly 600,000 distinct CDR3 sequences are present, roughly 17% being singletons, with the ten largest covering about 12%. Specimen: PBMCs or a T cell subset sorted from them (not recorded which). Receptors were obtained from an adult woman who had mild COVID-19 (a few samples of this study predate the infection). Cell type and time point are not known.

In its sample, this clonotype was seen a few times. The chain is built from TRBV19 and TRBJ2-1, with D possibly TRBD2 on 6 matching bases. V was clipped by 6 bases and J by 4 bases, with 13 bases between them. This CDR3 is 14 amino acids long. The germline V gene has CDR1 LNHDA and CDR2 SQIVND (reference sequence). CDR3 coding DNA: TGTGCCAGTAGACCGGGACTTGGGTACAATGAGCAGTTCTTC. Translating it yields CASRPGLGYNEQFF.

The chain recombines TRBV7-9 with TRBJ1-4; D might be TRBD1 (6 bases). V was clipped by 5 bases and J by 5 bases, with 15 bases between them. This CDR3 has 15 amino acids. The germline gives CDR1 SEHNR, CDR2 FQNEAQ (reference sequence). CDR3 residues: CASSTGQFENEKLFF. In DNA, the CDR3 is TGTGCCAGCAGCACCGGACAGTTTGAAAATGAAAAACTGTTTTTT.

This clonotype was seen only a few times. The rearrangement uses TRBV10-3 and TRBJ1-5, with D unresolved. The V and J ends lost 3 bases and 5 bases respectively, with 17 bases between them. This CDR3 has 16 amino acids. Germline V lookup: CDR1 ENHRY, CDR2 SYGVKD. DNA of the CDR3: TGTGCCATCAGTGATGGGGTAGGAGGATTTGATCAGCCCCAGCATTTT. It codes for CAISDGVGGFDQPQHF.

This chain links TRBV20-1 with TRBJ2-7, with 10 bases lining up with TRBD2. Trimming took 3 bases from V and 2 from J; bases not matched to a gene: 7. Germline assignment: CDR1 DFQATT and CDR2 SNEGSKA (reference sequence). The CDR3 loop spans 15 amino acids. The CDR3 coding sequence is TGCAGTGCTAGCGTCCTAGCGGGAGTTACCTACGAGCAGTACTTC. Its protein is CSASVLAGVTYEQYF.

The rearrangement joins TRBV5-1 to TRBJ2-3, with 9 nucleotides matching TRBD1. V was clipped by 8 bases and J by 2 bases; unmatched bases: 6. CDR1 is SGHRS and CDR2 is YFSETQ in the germline V gene. The CDR3 is 14 residues long. CDR3 residues: CASVDRGSTDTQYF. DNA of the CDR3: TGCGCCAGTGTGGACAGGGGCTCCACAGATACGCAGTATTTT. The full variable domain, in which reference TRBV5-1 and TRBJ2-3 provide the parts outside the CDR3, is KAGVTQTPRYLIKTRGQQVTLSCSPISGHRSVSWYQQTPGQGLQFLFEYFSETQRNKGNFPGRFSGRQFSNSRSEMNVSTLELGDSALYLCASVDRGSTDTQYFGPGTRLTVL.

The V gene is TRBV13, the J gene TRBJ2-3, with a possible D match to TRBD1 (5 bases). This CDR3 is 14 amino acids long. V was cut by 4 bases and J by 5 bases, with 13 bases left in between. Germline CDR1 reads PRHDT; CDR2 reads FYEKMQ (reference sequence). The CDR3 sequence: CASSWGQRIDTQYF. CDR3 sequence (DNA): TGTGCCAGCAGCTGGGGCCAGCGCATAGATACGCAGTATTTT.